The clone carrying this T cell receptor beta chain appeared a few times. What it recognizes is unknown. The data derive from a study of blood T cells in healthy people across ages. Study results and caveats: When set beside aged donors, long-lived donors presented more naive CD4+ cells and higher diversity.

The CDR3 consists of 17 residues. Trimming removed 1 base at V and 1 base at J, with 17 bases between. CDR1 SQVTM and CDR2 ANQGSEA come from the germline V gene. For every donor, a draw yielded ten milliliters of peripheral blood. Alongside a J-beta primer mix, a sample-barcoded 5' primer served in a second PCR lasting about 6 to 11 cycles. TCRdb recomputed calls from the 5' RACE reads with MiXCR, one row per CDR3 protein. The sample contains roughly 1,800,000 distinct CDR3 sequences, roughly 50% of which appear only once. This chain joins TRBV29-1 and TRBJ2-1; TRBD1 might be the D (6 bases). The receptor was isolated from a woman in her thirties or forties in good health. Sequenced sample: blood. CDR3 amino acids: CSVEGGHMFESYNEQFF. CDR3 sequence (DNA): TGCAGCGTTGAAGGGGGACATATGTTTGAGTCCTACAATGAGCAGTTCTTC.